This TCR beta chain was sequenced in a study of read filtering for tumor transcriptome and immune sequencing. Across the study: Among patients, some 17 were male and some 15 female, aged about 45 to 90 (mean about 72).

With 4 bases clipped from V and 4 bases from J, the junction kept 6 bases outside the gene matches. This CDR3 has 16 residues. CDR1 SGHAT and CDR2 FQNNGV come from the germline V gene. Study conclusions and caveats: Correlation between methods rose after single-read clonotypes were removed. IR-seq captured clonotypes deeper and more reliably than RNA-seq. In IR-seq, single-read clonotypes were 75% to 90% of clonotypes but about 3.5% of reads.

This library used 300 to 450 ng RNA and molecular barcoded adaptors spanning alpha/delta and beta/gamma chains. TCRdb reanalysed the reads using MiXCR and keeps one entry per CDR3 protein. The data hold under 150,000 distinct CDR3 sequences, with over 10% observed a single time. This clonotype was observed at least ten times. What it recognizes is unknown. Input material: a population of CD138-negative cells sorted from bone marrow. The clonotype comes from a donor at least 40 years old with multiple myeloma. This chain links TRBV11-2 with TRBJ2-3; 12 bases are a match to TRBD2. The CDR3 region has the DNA TGTGCCAGCAGCTGGCGACTAGCGGGAGAACCAGATACGCAGTATTTT. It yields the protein CASSWRLAGEPDTQYF.